This T cell receptor beta chain was found in a study of blood T cell repertoires in COVID-19. The data were produced by immunoSEQ multiplex PCR, yet TCRdb's version contains in-frame clones alone and is incomplete. The sample lists roughly 63,000 clones; 79% were seen once. V lost 4 bases and J lost 8, with 17 bases in between. The CDR3 loop spans 15 amino acids. The germline V gene encodes CDR1 MDHEN and CDR2 SYDVKM. Sequenced input: peripheral blood. This sequence was found in a human donor in a cohort sampled during active COVID-19. The rearrangement joins TRBV28 to TRBJ2-2; maybe TRBD2 (6 bases). The CDR3: CASSYRGGAGGELFF. The CDR3 nucleotides read TGTGCCAGCAGTTACCGCGGCGGGGCGGGGGGGGAGCTGTTTTTT.